There are a few counts of the clone carrying this T cell receptor beta chain. Its antigen remains unknown. This sample was included in a study of vaccination and CD4 T cells after COVID-19. Study-level points and caveats: Reactive clonotype counts went from median approximately 23 after infection to 30 to 45 after vaccination, nonsignificantly.

Treatment meaning: approximately 9-day PBMC culture with coronavirus spike peptide pools or control peptides (ViraFEST assay). CD4+ T-cell collection from the unexposed donor predated the COVID-19 pandemic (2011-2018). V was shortened by 6 bases and J by 4 bases, with 10 bases between the two germline ends. The CDR3 contains 13 residues. The germline V gene has CDR1 ENHRY and CDR2 SYGVKD. Oncomine TCR Beta short-read sequencing was applied to DNA from cultured CD4+ T cells. The authors extracted genomic DNA from cultured CD4+ T cells. TCRdb redid the calling of the PCR reads with MiXCR, one entry per CDR3 protein. This table has roughly 8,700 distinct CDR3 sequences, 40% to 60% appearing once.

This clonotype was sampled from a human donor in good health. The sequencing sample was made of CD4+ T cells from blood, cultured in vitro. The rearrangement links TRBV10-3 to TRBJ1-3, with D unresolved. Written as DNA, the CDR3 is TGTGCCATCAGACAGCAACCGGGAAACACCATATATTTT. Encoded protein: CAIRQQPGNTIYF.